This T cell receptor beta chain was retrieved from a study of CD8 T cells in ankylosing spondylitis. Whole-study results and caveats: It appeared that ankylosing spondylitis blood was characterized by a TCR beta motif of under ten highly homologous variants. Certain motif variants had earlier been reported in reactive arthritis synovial fluid and blood.

One entry per CDR3 protein, called by TCRdb with MiXCR from the 5' RACE reads. The table has hundreds of thousands of distinct CDR3 sequences, under 20% seen once; the top ten hold just over 1%. Remarks on this clonotype: Its target is unknown.

V was clipped by 2 bases and J by 3 bases, with 11 bases between them. This CDR3 region has 15 residues. Germline loops: CDR1 MNHEY, CDR2 SVGEGT. The clonotype comes from a male donor with ankylosing spondylitis. The sequencing input was blood, either unsorted or a sorted T cell fraction (not recorded which). The V and J genes are TRBV6-2 or TRBV6-3 and TRBJ1-5; D uncertain. CDR3 in DNA: TGTGCCAGCAGTTACACCGATACGTTCAATCAGCCCCAGCATTTT. Residues: CASSYTDTFNQPQHF.